The entry below describes one T cell receptor (beta chain). The record originates from a study of blood T cells in healthy people across ages. Together with a sample-barcoded 5' primer, a J-beta primer mix was included in a second PCR lasting about 7 to 11 cycles. Via MiXCR, TCRdb re-called the 5' RACE reads, giving one row per CDR3 protein. The sample carries about 940,000 distinct CDR3 sequences, 45% to 50% recorded once. Germline-derived CDR1 and CDR2 are SGHTA and FQGNSA. V was cut by 5 bases and J by 6 bases, with 16 bases left in between. CDR3 length equals 14 residues. The chain links TRBV7-2 to TRBJ1-2; D unclear. The sequenced sample was blood. This sequence was found in a young man in good health. Written as DNA, the CDR3 is TGTGCCAGCAGCACCTATCTCATGGGCGATGGCTACACCTTC. Its protein product is CASSTYLMGDGYTF. The full variable domain, in which reference TRBV7-2 and TRBJ1-2 provide the parts outside the CDR3, is GAGVSQSPSNKVTEKGKDVELRCDPISGHTALYWYRQSLGQGLEFLIYFQGNSAPDKSGLPSDRFSAERTGGSVSTLTIQRTQQEDSAVYLCASSTYLMGDGYTFGSGTRLTVV.